This T cell receptor beta chain was sequenced in a study of OX40 agonist ivuxolimab in advanced cancers. Whole-study context: Patients received intravenous ivuxolimab every 2 weeks at 0.01 to 10 mg/kg.

V was shortened by 1 base and J by 8 bases, with 8 bases between the two germline ends. CDR1 is MGHDK, CDR2 SYGVNS, per germline. The CDR3 totals 12 residues. The study, taken as a whole, reports: In general, CD8+ T cells held more expanded clones than CD4+ did, on average. Among patients with partial responses at 0.1-3.0 mg/kg, clonal expansion was among the lowest. Nonresponders included some who also had low normalized T-cell clonal expansion.

Clones were sequenced by immunoSEQ multiplex PCR, and TCRdb holds only the in-frame ones, with some missing. The sample shows tens of thousands of clones, around 94% of them seen only once. As for this clone: The target antigen is unknown.

Sequences were derived from CD4+ or CD8+ T cells sorted from blood, sampled in a trial of the OX40 agonist ivuxolimab. The chain couples TRBV25-1 to TRBJ1-2, with a weak D call TRBD1 (6 bases). The receptor's source is an adult with an advanced solid tumor such as melanoma, head and neck, liver or kidney cancer. CDR3 in amino acids: CASSEFGGGYTF. CDR3 nucleotide sequence: TGTGCCAGCAGTGAATTCGGGGGCGGCTACACCTTC.